Included here is one T cell receptor beta chain sequence, with context. Its specificity is unknown. These data come from a study of T cell repertoires in cytomegalovirus infection. Study-level background: CMV epitopes used comprised recently identified HLA-C-restricted ones and well-studied HLA-B-restricted ones. CMV infection together with matching HLA type was indicated by public TCR beta signatures. Study-wide results and limits: Carriage of CMV together with the relevant HLA was identifiable through cumulative public TCR beta family frequency. In two of eight donors, the top clonotype was HLA-C-restricted CMV-specific.

TCRdb used MiXCR to reprocess the reads, holding one entry per CDR3 protein. The sample records around 300,000 distinct CDR3 sequences, roughly 21% being singletons. The sample in question was cultured PBMCs, obtained from culture after CMV antigen stimulation. The TCR sequence derives from a human donor in good health (CMV status not recorded). Some clones in this sample may be carry-over from other donors' samples.

CDR3 loop: CASRPIFGAPELYNEQFF. In DNA form, the CDR3 reads TGTGCCAGCAGACCAATTTTCGGGGCCCCCGAATTATACAATGAGCAGTTCTTC. The V and J genes are TRBV12-3 or TRBV12-4 and TRBJ2-1; either TRBD1 or TRBD2 may supply D (5 bases each). V shed 6 bases and J shed 4 bases, with 25 bases lying between them. The CDR3 covers 18 residues.